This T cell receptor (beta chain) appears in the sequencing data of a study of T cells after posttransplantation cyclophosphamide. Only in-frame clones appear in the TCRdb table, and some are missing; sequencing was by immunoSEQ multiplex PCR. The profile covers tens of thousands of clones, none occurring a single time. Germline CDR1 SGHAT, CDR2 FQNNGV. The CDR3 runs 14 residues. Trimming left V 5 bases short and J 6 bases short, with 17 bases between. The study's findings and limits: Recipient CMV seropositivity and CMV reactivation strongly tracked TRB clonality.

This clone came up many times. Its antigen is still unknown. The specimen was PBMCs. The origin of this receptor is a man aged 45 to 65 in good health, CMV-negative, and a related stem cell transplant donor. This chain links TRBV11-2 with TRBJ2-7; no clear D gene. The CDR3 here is CASSTSYESGEQYF. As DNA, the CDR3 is TGTGCCAGCAGCACCTCTTACGAGAGTGGCGAGCAGTACTTC.